The 22 T cell receptor beta chains given below trace back to one sample, sequenced in a study of blood T cell repertoires in COVID-19. Sequenced by immunoSEQ multiplex PCR; TCRdb stores in-frame clones only, minus some. The sample lists about 45,000 clones; around 80% were seen once. Sequencing input: peripheral blood. The receptors come from a man in his 70s with acute or convalescent COVID-19.

The CDR3 DNA is TGTGCCAGCAGCTTGGCCAGGGGGAACACTGAAGCTTTCTTT. This codes for CASSLARGNTEAFF. This chain uses TRBV5-4 with TRBJ1-1, with TRBD1 as a possible D gene (6 bases). The CDR3 is 14 amino acids. V was pared by 0 bases and J by 1 base, with 7 bases between. The germline CDR1 and CDR2 sequences are SGHNT and YYREEE (reference sequence).

The chain employs TRBV5-4 and TRBJ1-6; 8 bases are a match to TRBD1. Germline CDR1 and CDR2: SGHNT and YYREEE (reference sequence). V shed 4 bases, J shed 6 bases, and the junction held 6 bases outside the gene matches. The length of the CDR3 is 15 residues. This chain's CDR3 is CASSRAQGGNSPLHF. In nucleotides, the CDR3 is TGTGCCAGCAGCCGGGCACAGGGGGGTAATTCACCCCTCCACTTT. Full variable domain (missing parts from reference TRBV5-4 and TRBJ1-6): ETGVTQSPTHLIKTRGQQVTLRCSSQSGHNTVSWYQQALGQGPQFIFQYYREEENGRGNFPPRFSGLQFPNYSSELNVNALELDDSALYLCASSRAQGGNSPLHFGNGTRLTVT.

Concerning this clone itself: The same CDR3 can be traced to other DNA sequences in this sample. This chain uses TRBV5-1 with TRBJ2-5; TRBD2 agrees at 9 bases. CDR1 is SGHRS, CDR2 YFSETQ, per germline. V lost 5 bases to trimming and J lost 3 bases; unmatched junction nucleotides: 5. CDR3 length: 14 residues. CDR3 bases: TGCGCCAGCAGTCCGGGACTAGCAGAAGAGACCCAGTACTTC. Its protein product is CASSPGLAEETQYF.

The chain has TRBV6-5 and TRBJ2-2, with TRBD2 as a possible D gene (5 bases). CDR3 length: 16 residues. Germline V gene sequence: CDR1 MNHEY, CDR2 SVGAGI. Between the trimmed V and J ends, which lost 2 bases and 0 bases, there was a span of 10 bases. CDR3 DNA: TGTGCCAGCAGTTACGACGGGAACCCGAACACCGGGGAGCTGTTTTTT. Amino acids: CASSYDGNPNTGELFF.

Details on this clone: At one boundary the junction diverges from the germline segment, which might be a read error. V is TRBV12-3 or TRBV12-4 and J is TRBJ1-2, with 7 bases identical to TRBD1. There are 11 residues in the CDR3. The CDR3 DNA follows: TGTGCCAGCAGTCAGACAGGGCGGAGTGCCTTC. Protein sequence: CASSQTGRSAF.

The chain is built from TRBV6-1 and TRBJ1-2; 12 positions match TRBD1. Germline CDR1 reads MNHNS; CDR2 reads SASEGT. The V gene end was trimmed by 4 bases and the J gene end by 4 bases; junction bases not matched to a gene: 7. This CDR3 spans 16 amino acids. CDR3 in DNA: TGTGCCAGCAGTGTGGGACAGGGGGCTTTTGGCTATGGCTACACCTTC. Protein sequence: CASSVGQGAFGYGYTF.

The chain uses TRBV14 and TRBJ1-4, with TRBD1 matching over 10 bases. Trimming took 4 bases from V and 7 from J; bases not matched to a gene: 6. CDR1 is SGHDN and CDR2 is FVKESK in the germline V gene. This CDR3 has 15 residues. The CDR3 is CASSRWDRGSEKLFF. CDR3 nucleotides: TGTGCCAGCAGCCGCTGGGACAGGGGTTCTGAAAAACTGTTTTTT.

This rearrangement joins TRBV27 to TRBJ1-2, with TRBD1 as a possible D gene (6 bases). This CDR3 is 12 amino acids long. Trimming stripped 4 bases from V and 6 bases from J, with 9 bases between. Germline values: CDR1 MNHEY, CDR2 SMNVEV (reference sequence). CDR3 nucleotide sequence: TGTGCCAGCAGTTCGTACAGGGATGGCTACACCTTC. It yields the protein CASSSYRDGYTF.

The sample holds a few counts of this clone. The rearrangement joins TRBV11-2 to TRBJ2-1; TRBD2 agrees at 16 bases. The CDR3 totals 18 residues. CDR1 is SGHAT, CDR2 FQNNGV, per germline. V lost 5 bases to trimming and J lost 7 bases; unmatched junction nucleotides: 11. The CDR3 sequence is CASSPQAGTSGGANEQFF. CDR3 DNA: TGTGCCAGCAGCCCTCAAGCGGGGACTAGCGGGGGGGCAAATGAGCAGTTCTTC.

This clone appeared a few times. V usage is TRBV19 and J usage is TRBJ1-5; D unresolved. The CDR3 has 12 amino acids. V lost 3 bases and J 5 bases, leaving 5 bases between the germline ends. The germline V gene encodes CDR1 LNHDA and CDR2 SQIVND (reference sequence). CDR3 sequence reads: CASSMRDQPQHF. The CDR3 coding sequence is TGTGCCAGTAGTATGCGAGATCAGCCCCAGCATTTT.

This chain connects TRBV5-1 to TRBJ1-4, with a possible D match to TRBD1 (5 bases). The CDR3 covers 13 residues. Germline assignment: CDR1 SGHRS and CDR2 YFSETQ. The V end was cut by 0 bases, the J end by 8 bases, with 8 bases between. The DNA of the CDR3 is TGCGCCAGCAGCTTGGGGACAAGGGAAAAACTGTTTTTT. Translating gives CASSLGTREKLFF.

This rearrangement joins TRBV3-1 (or the pseudogene TRBV3-2) to TRBJ2-7; no reliable D call. The CDR3 covers 12 residues. Germline lookup yields CDR1 LGHDT and CDR2 YNNKEL (reference sequence). Between the trimmed V and J ends, which lost 1 base and 5 bases, there was a span of 6 bases. The CDR3 protein is CASSQATHEQYF. The CDR3 coding sequence is TGTGCCAGCAGCCAAGCTACCCACGAGCAGTACTTC.

This clone is a singleton in its sample. This chain uses TRBV6-5 with TRBJ1-2; 7 nucleotides agree with TRBD1. This CDR3 has 13 residues. Losses at the gene ends were 6 bases for V and 4 bases for J; bases not matched to a gene: 5. Germline CDR1 is MNHEY and CDR2 is SVGAGI. The CDR3: CASRVRGAYGYTF. The CDR3 DNA is TGTGCCAGCAGAGTCAGGGGGGCCTATGGCTACACCTTC.

This clone was seen once. V gene TRBV19 combines with J gene TRBJ2-1, with 12 bases that match TRBD2. The trim removed 5 bases at V and 6 bases at J, leaving 8 bases unmatched. The germline CDR1 and CDR2 sequences are LNHDA and SQIVND (reference sequence). The CDR3 consists of 16 residues. The CDR3 sequence is CASSGKTSGGLNEQFF. As DNA, the CDR3 is TGTGCCAGTAGTGGGAAGACTAGCGGGGGACTCAATGAGCAGTTCTTC.

The chain uses TRBV5-1 and TRBJ2-5; 8 bases fit TRBD2. Trimming removed 0 bases from V and 4 bases from J; junction bases left unmatched: 8. Germline CDR1 and CDR2: SGHRS and YFSETQ. The CDR3 extends over 16 amino acids. CDR3: CASSLGTGTSGETQYF. As DNA, the CDR3 is TGCGCCAGCAGCTTGGGAACCGGGACTAGTGGAGAGACCCAGTACTTC.

The rearrangement joins TRBV9 to TRBJ2-7; 7 nucleotides align to TRBD2. Germline trimming cut 4 bases from V and 0 bases from J; bases unmatched to any gene: 7. The CDR3 sequence is 15 residues long. In germline, CDR1 is SGDLS, CDR2 YYNGEE. The CDR3 reads CASSRLGGDSYEQYF. CDR3 nucleotides: TGTGCCAGCAGCCGACTTGGGGGGGACTCCTACGAGCAGTACTTC.

The chain has TRBV5-1 and TRBJ2-7, with D unresolved. V shed 0 bases and J shed 1 base, with 8 bases lying between them. The CDR3 is made up of 14 amino acids. Germline V gene sequence: CDR1 SGHRS, CDR2 YFSETQ. CDR3 DNA: TGCGCCAGCAGCTTGGACTACCAATCCTACGAGCAGTACTTC. Translating gives CASSLDYQSYEQYF.

The gene calls are TRBV18 and TRBJ1-5, with a tentative D call TRBD1 (5 bases). Germline-derived CDR1 and CDR2 are KGHSH and LQKENI. The V end was cut by 1 base, the J end by 3 bases, with 16 bases between. This CDR3 comprises 17 residues. CDR3 nucleotide sequence: TGTGCCAGCTCACCACAGTGGGGAGGGGTCTTCAATCAGCCCCAGCATTTT. It is translated as CASSPQWGGVFNQPQHF.

Only one count was recorded for this clone. The chain carries TRBV18 and TRBJ2-1; TRBD1 is a possible D gene (5 bases). Germline CDR1 and CDR2: KGHSH and LQKENI. The CDR3 extends over 13 amino acids. The germline V and J ends were trimmed by 0 bases and 10 bases, with 10 bases remaining between them. In DNA form, the CDR3 reads TGTGCCAGCTCACCACCGGACACAAGGGAGCAGTTCTTC. Protein product: CASSPPDTREQFF.

In this sample, this clone turned up once. This chain uses TRBV9 with TRBJ1-4; 7 bases match TRBD1. The CDR3 is 16 amino acids. Germline V lookup: CDR1 SGDLS, CDR2 YYNGEE. V lost 2 bases to trimming and J lost 5 bases; unmatched junction nucleotides: 9. The CDR3: CASSVGAGTANEKLFF. The CDR3 coding sequence is TGTGCCAGCAGCGTTGGGGCCGGGACAGCGAATGAAAAACTGTTTTTT.

V is TRBV28 and J is TRBJ1-4; the match to TRBD1 covers 8 bases. This CDR3 contains 14 residues. The V gene's germline CDR1 is MDHEN and CDR2 SYDVKM. Trimming took 1 base from V and 9 from J; bases not matched to a gene: 4. The CDR3 region is CASSLSQGGKKLFF. Written as DNA, the CDR3 is TGTGCCAGCAGTTTATCACAGGGGGGGAAAAAACTGTTTTTT. The full variable domain, rest sourced from reference TRBV28 and TRBJ1-4, is DVKVTQSSRYLVKRTGEKVFLECVQDMDHENMFWYRQDPGLGLRLIYFSYDVKMKEKGDIPEGYSVSREKKERFSLILESASTNQTSMYLCASSLSQGGKKLFFGSGTQLSVL.

CDR3 DNA: TGTGCCAGCAGTTCACTAGCGGGGATAAGCTACGAGCAGTACTTC. This sequence encodes CASSSLAGISYEQYF. This chain links TRBV6-5 with TRBJ2-7, with TRBD2 matching over 10 bases. This CDR3 comprises 15 residues. The V and J ends lost 4 bases and 3 bases, in that order; junction bases with no gene match: 6. In germline, CDR1 is MNHEY, CDR2 SVGAGI.